The clone carrying this TCR beta chain has a handful of counts. These data originate in a study of tumor-infiltrating lymphocytes in oesophageal squamous cell carcinoma. The V and J ends lost 4 bases and 3 bases, in that order; junction bases with no gene match: 6. Germline V CDR1 and CDR2: LNHNV, YYDKDF (reference sequence). This CDR3 contains 14 residues. Via MiXCR, TCRdb re-called the PCR reads, giving one row per CDR3 protein. Of roughly 16,000 distinct CDR3 sequences in the sample, less than 55% are singletons; the top ten hold around 32%. This rearrangement joins TRBV15 to TRBJ2-7; 7 nucleotides line up with TRBD1. The sequenced sample was normal esophageal tissue next to the tumor. This receptor was obtained from a female donor with esophageal squamous cell carcinoma. The CDR3 DNA follows: TGTGCCACCAGCAAGACAGGGTTAAACTACGAGCAGTACTTC. Translation: CATSKTGLNYEQYF.